This T cell receptor (beta chain) emerged from a study of T cell repertoires in cytomegalovirus infection. This clonotype has at least ten counts. Its antigen is currently unknown. Findings of the study overall: Clonotypes of TCR beta that were HLA-C-restricted and CMV-specific dominated the ex vivo response.

Via MiXCR, TCRdb re-called the reads, giving one row per CDR3 protein. The sample records under 90,000 distinct CDR3 sequences, 20% to 25% being singletons. Trimming took 4 bases from V and 1 from J, leaving 13 bases between them. Germline V gives CDR1 SSHAT, CDR2 FNYEAQ (reference sequence). The CDR3 is 15 residues long. The specimen was PBMCs, sequenced either directly or after in vitro stimulation (not recorded which). J is TRBJ2-5 and V is TRBV7-7; D call uncertain. This clonotype was sampled from a human donor in good health (CMV status not recorded). Some clones in this sample may be carry-over from other donors' samples. In DNA, the CDR3 is TGTGCCAGCAGCTCCCTCGCGGCTGGCCAAGAGACCCAGTACTTC. Its translation: CASSSLAAGQETQYF.